Listed below are T cell receptor beta chains from one sample, sequenced in a study of T-cell memory formation after mild COVID-19. TCRdb re-analysed the 5' RACE reads in MiXCR, keeping a single row per CDR3 protein. This table has 350,000 to 500,000 distinct CDR3 sequences, about a sixth appearing once. The sequenced material came from PBMCs or a T cell subset sorted from them (not recorded which). These receptor sequences come from a man aged 18-30 years who had mild COVID-19 (a few samples of this study predate the infection). Cell type and time point are not known. The CDR3 runs from the conserved cysteine through the conserved F or W. Fields, in order: CDR3 DNA, CDR3 protein, clone size, J gene, D gene, V gene, CDR3 length. A D gene is named only where the DNA matches it firmly. Size is omitted from some rows. Given values are once, few, many or a class for expanded clones.

CDR3nt: TGCGCCAGCAGCCCTATCGCTCGCAGGCCCCACTCTGGCTACACCTTC
CDR3aa: CASSPIARRPHSGYTF
abundance: few
j_gene: TRBJ1-2
d_gene: NA
v_gene: TRBV5-1
len: 16

CDR3nt: TGTGCCAGCAGCTTAGGCTTACAGGGGACCCAGTACTTC
CDR3aa: CASSLGLQGTQYF
abundance: NA
j_gene: TRBJ2-5
d_gene: NA
v_gene: TRBV7-9
len: 13

CDR3nt: TGTGCCAGCAGTTATGACAGACAGACGGGCCCCCTCCACTTT
CDR3aa: CASSYDRQTGPLHF
abundance: NA
j_gene: TRBJ1-6
d_gene: NA
v_gene: TRBV6-5
len: 14

CDR3nt: TGCAGCGTTGCTCCTAGACAGGGTAGGGGTGAAGCTTTCTTT
CDR3aa: CSVAPRQGRGEAFF
abundance: few
j_gene: TRBJ1-1
d_gene: TRBD1
v_gene: TRBV29-1
len: 14

CDR3nt: TGTGCCAGCTCACCGGACAGGGTTGGAAACACCATATATTTT
CDR3aa: CASSPDRVGNTIYF
abundance: NA
j_gene: TRBJ1-3
d_gene: TRBD1
v_gene: TRBV18
len: 14

CDR3nt: TGTGCCTGGAGTGTTCTGGCGGGGGGCCTCAGGGACACCGGGGAGCTGTTTTTT
CDR3aa: CAWSVLAGGLRDTGELFF
abundance: NA
j_gene: TRBJ2-2
d_gene: TRBD2
v_gene: TRBV30
len: 18

CDR3nt: TGCAGCGCCTCAGGGGGCACGGGCGAGCAGTACTTC
CDR3aa: CSASGGTGEQYF
abundance: NA
j_gene: TRBJ2-7
d_gene: TRBD1
v_gene: TRBV29-1
len: 12

CDR3nt: TGCGCCAGCTGCTCAGGCGGGGGAGATACGCAGTATTTT
CDR3aa: CASCSGGGDTQYF
abundance: few
j_gene: TRBJ2-3
d_gene: TRBD2
v_gene: TRBV5-1
len: 13

CDR3nt: TGTGCCAGTATGAGAGGCTGGAACACTGAAGCTTTCTTT
CDR3aa: CASMRGWNTEAFF
abundance: few
j_gene: TRBJ1-1
d_gene: NA
v_gene: TRBV19
len: 13

CDR3nt: TGTGCCAGCAGTTTAAACTCGGGAGGGGCCAGAACAACCCGGCCCAAGCATTTT
CDR3aa: CASSLNSGGARTTRPKHF
abundance: once
j_gene: TRBJ1-5
d_gene: NA
v_gene: TRBV12-3/TRBV12-4
len: 18

CDR3nt: TGTGCCAGCCGCCAGGGGGTCAAGTTGAACACTGAAGCTTTCTTT
CDR3aa: CASRQGVKLNTEAFF
abundance: NA
j_gene: TRBJ1-1
d_gene: TRBD1
v_gene: TRBV11-2
len: 15

CDR3nt: TGTGCCAGCAGTTACTCAGGGATCGGCTATGGCTACACCTTC
CDR3aa: CASSYSGIGYGYTF
abundance: few
j_gene: TRBJ1-2
d_gene: NA
v_gene: TRBV6-5
len: 14

CDR3nt: TGTGCCAGCAGTGCCGGGTCCCCAGCATTCAAAAACATTCAGTACTTC
CDR3aa: CASSAGSPAFKNIQYF
abundance: few
j_gene: TRBJ2-4
d_gene: NA
v_gene: TRBV6-2/TRBV6-3
len: 16

CDR3nt: TGTGCCAGCACCGGGACAAGCTCCTACGAGCAGTACTTC
CDR3aa: CASTGTSSYEQYF
abundance: few
j_gene: TRBJ2-7
d_gene: NA
v_gene: TRBV7-2
len: 13

CDR3nt: TGTGCCAGCAGCTTAGGTCAGGATCAGCCCCAGCATTTT
CDR3aa: CASSLGQDQPQHF
abundance: many
j_gene: TRBJ1-5
d_gene: NA
v_gene: TRBV7-2
len: 13

CDR3nt: TGTGCCTGGAGTCGTCAGGGGGTCTATGGCTACACCTTC
CDR3aa: CAWSRQGVYGYTF
abundance: NA
j_gene: TRBJ1-2
d_gene: TRBD1
v_gene: TRBV30
len: 13

CDR3nt: TGTGCCAGCAGTTTAGGGACAGGGGCGGATGAGCAGTTCTTC
CDR3aa: CASSLGTGADEQFF
abundance: few
j_gene: TRBJ2-1
d_gene: TRBD1
v_gene: TRBV12-3/TRBV12-4
len: 14

CDR3nt: TGTGCCAGCAGCAGCGGCGGGCGCAAGGGGAGGGCTGAAGCTTTCTTT
CDR3aa: CASSSGGRKGRAEAFF
abundance: NA
j_gene: TRBJ1-1
d_gene: NA
v_gene: TRBV7-8
len: 16

CDR3nt: TGTGCCAGCAGCTTAACGATCGGGGGAAAAGAGACCCAGTACTTC
CDR3aa: CASSLTIGGKETQYF
abundance: NA
j_gene: TRBJ2-5
d_gene: NA
v_gene: TRBV7-3
len: 15

CDR3nt: TGTGCCAGCAGTGAACTGGCGGTAGCCAAAAACATTCAGTACTTC
CDR3aa: CASSELAVAKNIQYF
abundance: NA
j_gene: TRBJ2-4
d_gene: NA
v_gene: TRBV2
len: 15

CDR3nt: TGTGCCAGCAGTTACTCTTCCAATGGGGGAGAAGCTTTCTTT
CDR3aa: CASSYSSNGGEAFF
abundance: NA
j_gene: TRBJ1-1
d_gene: NA
v_gene: TRBV6-6
len: 14

CDR3nt: TGTGCCACCAGCAGACGTCCGGGACAGGGAGATACGCAGTATTTT
CDR3aa: CATSRRPGQGDTQYF
abundance: NA
j_gene: TRBJ2-3
d_gene: TRBD1
v_gene: TRBV15
len: 15

CDR3nt: TGTGCCAGCACCCCAACTAGCGGGGGTGGAGGCAATGAGCAGTTCTTC
CDR3aa: CASTPTSGGGGNEQFF
abundance: few
j_gene: TRBJ2-1
d_gene: TRBD2
v_gene: TRBV7-8
len: 16

CDR3nt: TGTGCCTCCAGGCCCCCGGGACAAATCTATGGCTACACCTTC
CDR3aa: CASRPPGQIYGYTF
abundance: few
j_gene: TRBJ1-2
d_gene: NA
v_gene: TRBV5-4
len: 14

CDR3nt: TGCAGTGCTAGACAGGGGGCCCAAGGCTACGAGCAGTACTTC
CDR3aa: CSARQGAQGYEQYF
abundance: few
j_gene: TRBJ2-7
d_gene: TRBD1
v_gene: TRBV20-1
len: 14

CDR3nt: TGTGCCAGCAGTTACCGCCGACAGGCCTCCGTTAAGGCCAACGTCCTGACTTTC
CDR3aa: CASSYRRQASVKANVLTF
abundance: NA
j_gene: TRBJ2-6
d_gene: NA
v_gene: TRBV6-2/TRBV6-3
len: 18

CDR3nt: TGTGCCAGCAGCGCCCTAGGGGATTCACCCCTCCACTTT
CDR3aa: CASSALGDSPLHF
abundance: few
j_gene: TRBJ1-6
d_gene: NA
v_gene: TRBV9
len: 13

CDR3nt: TGCGCCAGCAGACCTGACAGCACAGATACGCAGTATTTT
CDR3aa: CASRPDSTDTQYF
abundance: NA
j_gene: TRBJ2-3
d_gene: NA
v_gene: TRBV5-1
len: 13

CDR3nt: TGCGCCAGCAGCTCCCTGGCGCTAGCGGGGACCTATCAAGAGACCCAGTACTTC
CDR3aa: CASSSLALAGTYQETQYF
abundance: few
j_gene: TRBJ2-5
d_gene: TRBD2
v_gene: TRBV5-1
len: 18